Shown below are 28 T cell receptor beta chains from a single sample sequenced in a study of T cell changes during pregnancy in multiple sclerosis. Only in-frame clones appear in the TCRdb table, and some are missing; sequencing was by immunoSEQ multiplex PCR. The sample lists some 38,000 clones; more than 70% were seen once. The source material was CD8+ T cells from peripheral blood mononuclear cells, sampled in the third trimester of pregnancy. Source of these receptors: a female donor with multiple sclerosis, enrolled in a pregnancy study.

The CDR3 is CASSLEGGSGGYTF. DNA of the CDR3: TGTGCCAGCAGCTTGGAAGGGGGTTCAGGGGGCTACACCTTC. The J gene is TRBJ1-2, the V gene TRBV5-4; D is perhaps TRBD1 (6 bases). This CDR3 region has 14 residues. Germline V gives CDR1 SGHNT, CDR2 YYREEE (reference sequence). V gave up 0 bases and J gave up 8 bases, with 14 bases separating them.

This clone appeared a single time. The chain joins TRBV29-1 to TRBJ2-5; 7 nucleotides match TRBD1. CDR3 length equals 15 residues. Germline V CDR1 and CDR2: SQVTM, ANQGSEA. The V and J ends lost 2 bases and 2 bases, in that order; junction bases with no gene match: 8. The CDR3 bases are TGCAGCGTTGAACCGACAGGGTGGAAGCAAGAGACCCAGTACTTC. It encodes CSVEPTGWKQETQYF.

This clone came up many times. The same CDR3 is also encoded by other DNA sequences in this sample. The chain combines TRBV5-4 with TRBJ1-4; tentative D call: TRBD1 (5 bases). With 1 base removed from V and 8 bases from J, the gap between germline ends came to 6 bases. Germline loops: CDR1 SGHNT, CDR2 YYREEE (reference sequence). CDR3 size: 12 residues. CDR3 region: CASSLRGEKLFF. The CDR3, as DNA: TGTGCCAGCAGCTTGAGGGGAGAAAAACTGTTTTTT.

The chain recombines TRBV28 with TRBJ1-1, with D possibly being TRBD1 (5 bases). The V and J ends lost 9 bases and 1 base respectively, with 15 bases between them. The germline V gene encodes CDR1 MDHEN and CDR2 SYDVKM. The CDR3 spans 14 residues. CDR3 DNA sequence: TGTGCCAGTACCCCCGGAGGGGAGAACACTGAAGCTTTCTTT. Translating it yields CASTPGGENTEAFF.

The genes are TRBV19 and TRBJ1-1, with D hard to call. Germline V lookup: CDR1 LNHDA, CDR2 SQIVND (reference sequence). The CDR3 has 15 residues. V was shortened by 0 bases and J by 4 bases, with 12 bases between the two germline ends. CDR3 in amino acids: CASSIEHNRFTEAFF. In DNA form, the CDR3 reads TGTGCCAGTAGTATAGAGCACAACCGATTCACTGAAGCTTTCTTT.

J is TRBJ2-1 and V is TRBV4-3; a weak D match, TRBD2 (6 bases). V lost 1 base and J lost 7, with 20 bases in between. CDR3 size: 17 residues. Germline V gene sequence: CDR1 LGHNA, CDR2 YSLEER. CDR3 nucleotides: TGCGCCAGCAGCCAAGGAACGGGGGTTTTACTTTCGAATGAGCAGTTCTTC. It translates to CASSQGTGVLLSNEQFF.

This chain uses TRBV30 with TRBJ2-1, with 9 bases identical to TRBD1. V lost 3 bases and J lost 16; bases outside the gene matches: 7. Germline CDR1 GTSNPN, CDR2 SVGIG (reference sequence). This CDR3 comprises 11 residues. The CDR3 here is CAWSKPGQGFF. CDR3 nucleotides: TGTGCCTGGAGCAAACCGGGACAGGGTTTCTTC.

A few counts support this clone. V gene TRBV29-1 combines with J gene TRBJ2-1; D is undetermined. The CDR3 totals 11 residues. The V end was cut by 3 bases, the J end by 10 bases, with 10 bases between. Germline assignment: CDR1 SQVTM and CDR2 ANQGSEA. The CDR3 DNA is TGCAGCGTTGAGGGCCCATCAGAGCAGTTCTTC. It yields the protein CSVEGPSEQFF.

V gene TRBV11-1 combines with J gene TRBJ2-1; 10 bases line up with TRBD2. Germline V gene data show CDR1 as SGHAT and CDR2 as FQDESV (reference sequence). There are 16 residues in the CDR3. J lost 8 bases, V lost 1 base, and 8 bases had no gene match. The CDR3: CASSLVYSGGWDEQFF. Written as DNA, the CDR3 is TGTGCCAGCAGCTTAGTCTATAGCGGGGGGTGGGATGAGCAGTTCTTC. Supplemented by reference TRBV11-1 and TRBJ2-1, the full variable domain reads EAEVAQSPRYKITEKSQAVAFWCDPISGHATLYWYRQILGQGPELLVQFQDESVVDDSQLPKDRFSAERLKGVDSTLKIQPAELGDSAMYLCASSLVYSGGWDEQFFGPGTRLTVL.

J is TRBJ2-7 and V is TRBV7-2; D is perhaps TRBD1 (6 bases). The CDR3 spans 14 residues. Germline V gene lookup returns CDR1 SGHTA and CDR2 FQGNSA. V was clipped by 5 bases and J by 1 base, with 12 bases between them. The CDR3 loop reads CASSRWDNSYEQYF. The CDR3 DNA reads TGTGCCAGCAGCCGTTGGGACAATTCCTACGAGCAGTACTTC.

The genes are TRBV7-2 and TRBJ2-7; TRBD1 matches 7 bases. CDR3 size: 17 residues. The trim removed 4 bases at V and 2 bases at J, leaving 14 bases unmatched. Germline V gives CDR1 SGHTA, CDR2 FQGNSA. The CDR3 bases are TGTGCCAGCAGCTGGGGTTTCGACAGGGAAGGGACCTACGAGCAGTACTTC. This gives the protein CASSWGFDREGTYEQYF.

The J gene is TRBJ2-5, the V gene TRBV4-1; weak D call: TRBD2 (5 bases). Trimming stripped 0 bases from V and 9 bases from J, with 17 bases between. The V gene's germline CDR1 is MGHRA and CDR2 YSYEKL. The CDR3 contains 15 residues. CDR3 DNA sequence: TGCGCCAGCAGCCAAGATCTTGGACTCCAGAGGGCCCAGTACTTC. Translating it yields CASSQDLGLQRAQYF.

The chain couples TRBV16 to TRBJ2-3; TRBD1 matches 10 bases. Trimming at V came to 7 bases and at J to 3 bases, leaving 7 bases not matched to a gene. CDR3 size: 15 residues. The germline CDR1 and CDR2 sequences are KGHSY and FQNENV. The CDR3 reads CASIDPGQGTDTQYF. CDR3 nucleotide sequence: TGTGCCAGCATCGATCCGGGACAGGGGACAGATACGCAGTATTTT.

The V gene is TRBV6-6, the J gene TRBJ2-7; a weak D match, TRBD1 (5 bases). The germline CDR1 and CDR2 sequences are MNHNY and SVGAGI (reference sequence). This CDR3 spans 14 amino acids. Trimming stripped 2 bases from V and 5 bases from J, with 13 bases between. Here the CDR3 reads CASSYIQDMHEQYF. The CDR3 DNA is TGTGCCAGCAGTTACATCCAGGACATGCACGAGCAGTACTTC.

This chain links TRBV28 with TRBJ2-1, with 12 bases fitting TRBD2. The ends lost 6 bases at V and 7 bases at J; junction bases unmatched: 4. The germline V gene has CDR1 MDHEN and CDR2 SYDVKM. The CDR3 length is 14 residues. The CDR3 sequence is CASSLAGGPNEQFF. Written as DNA, the CDR3 is TGTGCCAGCAGCCTAGCGGGGGGGCCAAATGAGCAGTTCTTC.

Concerning this clone: The same CDR3 also results from other DNA sequences found in this sample. The genes are TRBV19 and TRBJ2-1; D unresolved. V lost 3 bases and J lost 4, with 7 bases in between. From germline, CDR1 is LNHDA and CDR2 SQIVND (reference sequence). The CDR3 is 13 residues long. CDR3 nucleotide sequence: TGTGCCAGTAGTATCGACGGGTACAATGAGCAGTTCTTC. Amino acid sequence: CASSIDGYNEQFF.

The V and J genes are TRBV7-9 and TRBJ2-3, with D perhaps TRBD2 (6 bases). Germline CDR1 and CDR2: SEHNR and FQNEAQ (reference sequence). The V end lost 6 bases, the J end lost 0 bases, and 10 bases lay between the germline ends. The CDR3 contains 14 residues. CDR3: CASRGGYSTDTQYF. In DNA form, the CDR3 reads TGTGCCAGCAGGGGGGGATATAGCACAGATACGCAGTATTTT.

The chain combines TRBV19 with TRBJ2-7, with TRBD2 matching 8 bases. There are 13 residues in the CDR3. Germline V gives CDR1 LNHDA, CDR2 SQIVND (reference sequence). The J segment lost 6 bases and the V segment lost 6 bases, leaving 7 bases of the junction unmatched. CDR3 DNA: TGTGCCAGTAGACTGCGGGGGGCAGGCGAGCAGTACTTC. Translation: CASRLRGAGEQYF.

The DNA for the CDR3 is TGTGCCAGCAGTCGGGGGACTAGCGGGGGGACTAATGAGCAGTTCTTC. This translates into CASSRGTSGGTNEQFF. The chain combines TRBV27 with TRBJ2-1; 15 bases align to TRBD2. Germline values: CDR1 MNHEY, CDR2 SMNVEV (reference sequence). J was trimmed by 7 bases and V by 5 bases; bases with no gene match: 6. The CDR3 is made up of 16 amino acids.

The chain carries TRBV10-2 and TRBJ1-1; perhaps TRBD1 as D (6 bases). The germline V and J ends were trimmed by 5 bases and 5 bases, with 15 bases remaining between them. CDR1 WSHSY and CDR2 SAAADI come from the germline V gene. The CDR3 is 14 amino acids. The CDR3 protein is CASSKTGLWTEAFF. The DNA of the CDR3 is TGCGCCAGCAGTAAGACAGGTTTATGGACTGAAGCTTTCTTT.

J is TRBJ2-2 and V is TRBV6-4, with D maybe TRBD1 (6 bases). This CDR3 is 13 amino acids long. CDR1 MRHNA and CDR2 SNTAGT come from the germline V gene. With 8 bases removed from V and 3 bases from J, the gap between germline ends came to 10 bases. The CDR3 DNA reads TGTGCCAGCCGGGACACCGACACCGGGGAGCTGTTTTTT. The encoded protein is CASRDTDTGELFF.

The chain couples TRBV27 to TRBJ1-1; no definite D call. Germline CDR1 MNHEY, CDR2 SMNVEV (reference sequence). The CDR3 extends over 12 amino acids. The V end was cut by 2 bases, the J end by 4 bases, with 5 bases between. Here the CDR3 DNA reads TGTGCCAGCAGTTTAGGCAGCACTGAAGCTTTCTTT. Its translation: CASSLGSTEAFF.

The CDR3 protein is CASSPWGTSGPLGTDTQYF. The DNA of the CDR3 is TGTGCCAGCAGCCCCTGGGGGACTAGCGGGCCTCTAGGCACAGATACGCAGTATTTT. The chain employs TRBV13 and TRBJ2-3; 12 positions match TRBD2. CDR1 is PRHDT and CDR2 is FYEKMQ in the germline V gene (reference sequence). The CDR3 is made up of 19 amino acids. J lost 1 base, V lost 5 bases, and 13 bases had no gene match.

V is TRBV4-3 and J is TRBJ2-5; TRBD2 matches at 10 bases. V was pared by 4 bases and J by 2 bases, with 4 bases of the junction left unmatched. The CDR3 is 15 amino acids. Germline CDR1 is LGHNA and CDR2 is YSLEER. As DNA, the CDR3 is TGCGCCAGCAGCCGCGAGCGGGGGGGTCAAGAGACCCAGTACTTC. It yields the protein CASSRERGGQETQYF.

J is TRBJ2-1 and V is TRBV19, with TRBD1 matching 8 bases. Germline values: CDR1 LNHDA, CDR2 SQIVND (reference sequence). The junction had 10 bases not matched to a gene; V was cut back by 3 bases and J by 9 bases. The CDR3 runs to 15 residues. CDR3 nucleotides: TGTGCCAGTAGTATGATGGACAGGGCGGTGGGTGAGCAGTTCTTC. This sequence encodes CASSMMDRAVGEQFF.

The J gene is TRBJ1-5, the V gene TRBV2; tentatively, D is TRBD1 (6 bases). Germline V gives CDR1 SNHLY, CDR2 FYNNEI. V was pared by 7 bases and J by 3 bases, with 22 bases between. The CDR3 sequence is 17 residues long. The CDR3 loop reads CASKGGGRSGVNQPQHF. CDR3 sequence (DNA): TGTGCCAGCAAAGGGGGGGGGAGGTCCGGTGTCAATCAGCCCCAGCATTTT.

The rearrangement links TRBV5-1 to TRBJ2-7; D perhaps matches TRBD1 (6 bases). Trimming took off 1 base at V and 6 bases at J, with 11 bases between the two ends. The germline V gene encodes CDR1 SGHRS and CDR2 YFSETQ. This CDR3 has 13 amino acids. The CDR3: CASSLTGSTEQYF. CDR3 sequence (DNA): TGCGCCAGCAGCTTGACAGGGAGTACCGAGCAGTACTTC.

The chain employs TRBV25-1 and TRBJ1-5, with TRBD1 matching 7 bases. The CDR3 extends over 14 amino acids. Losses at the gene ends were 6 bases for V and 2 bases for J; bases not matched to a gene: 4. Germline V lookup: CDR1 MGHDK, CDR2 SYGVNS. The CDR3 protein is CASSQGEGNQPQHF. The CDR3 DNA is TGTGCCAGCAGCCAGGGGGAGGGCAATCAGCCCCAGCATTTT.